This record concerns one T cell receptor (beta chain) sequence. The antigen is not known. TCR alpha and TCR beta cDNA libraries carrying sample barcodes and UMIs were produced by 5'RACE using constant-segment primers. TCRdb reanalysed the 5' RACE reads using MiXCR and keeps one entry per CDR3 protein. The sample lists hundreds of thousands of distinct CDR3 sequences, about a sixth seen once, with around 24% in the top ten. These data are taken from a study of T-cell memory formation after mild COVID-19. The study's findings and limits: Clones contracting across day 15 to 85 had a balanced CD4/CD8 profile; later expanding clones leaned CD4+.

From germline, CDR1 is DFQATT and CDR2 SNEGSKA (reference sequence). The CDR3 sequence is 12 residues long. Trimming removed 3 bases from V and 6 bases from J, with 9 bases in between. This receptor was taken from a man in his late teens or twenties who had mild COVID-19 (a few samples of this study predate the infection). Cell type and time point are not known. Sequencing was done on a sample of PBMCs or a T cell subset sorted from them (not recorded which). This chain uses TRBV20-1 with TRBJ1-5; tentatively, D is TRBD1 (6 bases). For the CDR3, the DNA is TGCAGTGCTAGCCGGACAGCTCAGCCCCAGCATTTT. Its translation is CSASRTAQPQHF.